This TCR beta chain originates from a study of shared clonotypes between healthy human individuals (dated by TCRdb to between 2020 and 2021). Turning to the overall study: A couple of women and three men aged 18 to 49 years were included in the cohort. The study deeply sequenced blood TCR repertoires of 5 or 6 healthy adults to estimate repertoire size and the extent of clonotype sharing between individuals. To increase sequencing depth and limit assay-specific biases, different laboratories used diverse techniques to prepare libraries and sequence TCR repertoires. Leukapheresis yielded between about 0.85 and 10 billion PBMCs per donor. Per donor, three plates each were used for CD4 naive and CD4 memory, two for CD8 naive, and one for CD8 memory.

On this clone itself: It lacks a known antigen. Base quality data are lacking; no much larger clone is found one base away.

TCR CDR3 regions were amplified from genomic DNA by multiplex PCR using the deep immunoSEQ assay. Extracted genomic DNA from each cell subset was spread evenly across all wells of several immunoSEQ 96-well plates, with each plate serving as a replicate. For sorted subsets, 200 ng of genomic DNA, equivalent to 25,000 to 30,000 T cell genomes, went into each replicate PCR. The purified libraries were quantified using a Qubit 3.0 fluorometer, sized with a Bioanalyzer 2100, and then quantified again using the KAPA Library Quantification kit. Each immunoSEQ 96-well plate was sequenced on its own single-read 150-cycle Illumina NextSeq 550 flow cell. The original pipeline was this. The immunoSEQ output contained only junctional sequences without quality scores, so filtering could not match that applied to full-length reads. Sequences were annotated with PyIR, a Python wrapper for IgBLAST v1.9, using IMGT germline references to assign V/J genes and CDR3. Reads were filtered out if the reads had weak V/J assignments (E-value above 1e-6), no CDR3, stop codons, out-of-frame junctions, or ambiguous translated residues. A V3J clonotype was defined by an identical inferred V gene, J gene, and CDR3 amino acid sequence. To compute the percentage overlap between repertoires, the number of shared unique clonotypes was divided by the size of the smaller repertoire. Three approaches were used to assess repertoire richness: RTK rarefaction, the Chao1 estimator, and Recon v2.1 estimates of unobserved clonotypes. OLGA was used to compute generation probabilities for all TCRbeta clonotypes that the gDNA method yielded from a few donors. This is the immuneACCESS table as TCRdb keeps it, with only in-frame sequences that have V and J called. A part of the clones is gone; compared with another copy, unresolved V genes explain less than half, and the rest is unexplained. V, J and clone size derive from that table, while D and trimming were established from the DNA sequence. For this sample there are about 1,500,000 clones; around 97% appear just once. Approximately 1.1% of the sample is taken by the ten largest.

The donors were healthy, HIV-negative adults with no recently reported acute infections or vaccinations. Every donor was a Caucasian adult living in Nashville, Tennessee, USA. Magnetic negative selection was used to enrich CD4+ T cells, after which naive cells were positively selected on CD45RA and the negative fraction became the memory subset. Blood was collected by leukapheresis, and PBMCs were isolated by Ficoll-Histopaque density gradient centrifugation and then cryopreserved in liquid nitrogen vapor phase. Analytical flow cytometry was used to check the purity and quantity of every magnetically sorted T cell population. From each sorted fraction, genomic DNA was isolated and quantified by UV absorbance on a Nanodrop 2000c. CDR1 and CDR2 are read off the germline V gene (reference sequence) as MNHNY and SVGAGI. Ends trimmed: V by 6 bases, J by 6 bases; bases unmatched to a gene: 6. Measured from the cysteine to the phenylalanine, the CDR3 is 15 residues long. CDR3 DNA is the only sequence kept; it has 45 bases, read in frame from the first base.

Here is what the overall study found, with its caveats: Sampling was restricted to blood, and TCR repertoires in tissues likely differ from the TCR repertoires found in blood. Naive subsets generally had larger estimated clonotype richness than memory subsets. The genetic and exposure-history diversity represented was limited by the small number of donors. Rarefaction of sorted-subset datasets indicated incomplete sequencing despite the large sequencing depth. Higher generation probabilities were observed for clonotypes shared by all four sorted-subset donors than for non-shared clonotypes. Sharing across several donors was observed for around 4.8% of naive CD4, 3% to 3.5% of naive CD8, 2% to 2.5% of memory CD4, and about 0.38% of memory CD8 clonotypes. Pairwise subsampling indicated that sequencing depth was expected to affect the degree of clonotype sharing among donors.

In this chain, TRBV6-6 is recombined with TRBJ2-1, with 12 middle bases fitting TRBD2. The sequence derives from a man aged 25-45 years in good health. Material for sequencing was naive CD4+ T cells sorted from blood. Reading the label with the study, this specimen's cell subset or site is: CD45RA+ positively selected. In nucleotides, the sequence is TGTGCCAGCAGCCCGACTAGCGGGAGTTTCAATGAGCAGTTCTTC. This yields the protein CASSPTSGSFNEQFF.